These 26 T cell receptor beta chains originate from one sample sequenced in a study of CD8+CD57+ T cells in acquired aplastic anemia. Genomic DNA templated the TCR beta VDJ and CDR3 profiling. TCRdb called the reads again in MiXCR, with one record for every CDR3 protein. The sample has hundreds of thousands of distinct CDR3 sequences; approximately 60% are singletons. Sequencing was done on patients that had shown CD8+CD57+ cell expansion by flow cytometry. The specimen sequenced was sorted CD4+, CD8+, or CD8+CD57+ T cells (not recorded which) from PBMCs. The receptor set was obtained from a human donor with aplastic anemia.

The chain has TRBV5-4 and TRBJ2-1; no reliable D call. Trimming stripped 3 bases from V and 0 bases from J, with 10 bases between. In germline, CDR1 is SGHNT, CDR2 YYREEE (reference sequence). The CDR3 consists of 15 residues. CDR3 in amino acids: CASSYGYSSYNEQFF. For the CDR3, the DNA is TGTGCCAGCAGCTATGGTTATAGCTCCTACAATGAGCAGTTCTTC.

V gene TRBV19 combines with J gene TRBJ1-4; the D is unclear. From germline, CDR1 is LNHDA and CDR2 SQIVND (reference sequence). The CDR3 has 15 amino acids. V lost 4 bases and J 2 bases, leaving 11 bases between the germline ends. The CDR3 DNA sequence: TGTGCCAGTAGTAGCGAGAGGGCGACTAATGAAAAACTGTTTTTT. As protein: CASSSERATNEKLFF.

V and J are TRBV24-1 and TRBJ1-1; weak D call: TRBD1 (5 bases). Germline CDR1 reads KGHDR; CDR2 reads SFDVKD. The V end lost 3 bases, the J end lost 9 bases, and 10 bases lay between the germline ends. This CDR3 region has 12 residues. CDR3 region: CATSDDSDKAFF. The CDR3 DNA follows: TGTGCCACCAGTGATGACAGTGATAAAGCTTTCTTT.

CDR3 region: CASSVSSGGANTGELFF. The CDR3 DNA reads as TGTGCCAGCAGCGTCTCTAGCGGGGGGGCCAACACCGGGGAGCTGTTTTTT. The V and J genes are TRBV9 and TRBJ2-2; 12 bases match TRBD2. This CDR3 has 17 amino acids. After removal of 2 bases from V and 2 bases from J, the junction contained 4 bases not matched to a gene. Per germline, CDR1 SGDLS and CDR2 YYNGEE.

This rearrangement joins TRBV27 to TRBJ2-5, with TRBD2 as a possible D gene (6 bases). Germline V gene data show CDR1 as MNHEY and CDR2 as SMNVEV (reference sequence). The ends were cut back, 2 bases at V and 2 bases at J, with 12 bases in the middle. This CDR3 region has 15 residues. CDR3 in amino acids: CASSLVPRGQETQYF. The CDR3 DNA reads TGTGCCAGCAGTTTAGTTCCGCGGGGACAAGAGACCCAGTACTTC.

A remark on this clonotype: Germline and junction disagree at one end, which may indicate a read error. CDR3 sequence (DNA): TGCGCCATCAGCCAAGACAGAGACACTGAAGCTTTCTTT. This sequence encodes CAISQDRDTEAFF. The chain has TRBV10-3 and TRBJ1-1; D is possibly TRBD1 (5 bases). The germline gives CDR1 ENHRY, CDR2 SYGVKD. The CDR3 consists of 13 residues.

This CDR3 reads CASGSNTEAFF. The CDR3 region has the DNA TGTGCCAGCGGTTCGAACACTGAAGCTTTCTTT. V and J are TRBV6-5 and TRBJ1-1; D gene unclear. V was cut by 8 bases and J by 1 base, with 5 bases left in between. Germline values: CDR1 MNHEY, CDR2 SVGAGI. This CDR3 is built from 11 residues.

The CDR3 region has the DNA TGTGCCAGTAGTATAGGTCGACAGTATAGCAATCAGCCCCAGCATTTT. Amino acid sequence: CASSIGRQYSNQPQHF. The rearrangement joins TRBV19 to TRBJ1-5; possibly TRBD1 for D (5 bases). CDR3 length equals 16 residues. V was shortened by 1 base and J by 0 bases, with 10 bases between the two germline ends. The germline V gene has CDR1 LNHDA and CDR2 SQIVND (reference sequence).

On this clonotype itself: A junction boundary mismatches the germline segment, possibly from a read error. The rearrangement joins TRBV7-7 to TRBJ2-5, with D unresolved. Germline CDR1 reads SSHAT; CDR2 reads FNYEAQ (reference sequence). The CDR3 extends over 16 amino acids. The CDR3 DNA is TGTGCTAGCAGCTTAGTTCTAGGATTTGGGCAAGAGACCCAGTACTTC. This sequence encodes CASSLVLGFGQETQYF.

This clonotype was detected many times. This sequence joins TRBV12-5 and TRBJ1-2; no definite D call. The CDR3 is made up of 12 amino acids. CDR1 is LGHNT and CDR2 is FRNRAP in the germline V gene. The V and J ends lost 3 bases and 4 bases respectively, with 6 bases between them. CDR3 residues: CASGFSGYGYTF. The CDR3 region has the DNA TGTGCTAGTGGTTTTTCAGGCTATGGCTACACCTTC.

J is TRBJ1-6 and V is TRBV10-3; the match to TRBD1 covers 8 bases. Germline-derived CDR1 and CDR2 are ENHRY and SYGVKD. The CDR3 is made up of 12 amino acids. V lost 5 bases and J lost 13; bases outside the gene matches: 4. The CDR3 sequence is CAISPGQGPLHF. CDR3 sequence (DNA): TGTGCCATCAGTCCTGGACAGGGCCCCCTCCACTTT.

The chain employs TRBV6-5 and TRBJ2-7; TRBD2 agrees at 12 bases. After removal of 10 bases from V and 3 bases from J, the junction contained 10 bases not matched to a gene. The CDR3 has 15 residues. Germline values: CDR1 MNHEY, CDR2 SVGAGI. The CDR3 reads CAISQGLAGIYEQYF. The CDR3, as DNA: TGTGCCATCAGCCAAGGACTAGCGGGGATCTACGAGCAGTACTTC.

The J gene is TRBJ2-1, the V gene TRBV10-3; 10 bases match TRBD2. The V and J ends lost 5 bases and 10 bases, in that order; junction bases with no gene match: 5. The CDR3 has 13 amino acids. Looked up from germline, CDR1 is ENHRY and CDR2 is SYGVKD. CDR3 sequence reads: CAISSGGAKEQFF. CDR3 coding DNA: TGTGCCATCAGTAGCGGGGGGGCTAAAGAGCAGTTCTTC.

The chain employs TRBV20-1 and TRBJ2-7; the match to TRBD1 covers 9 bases. Germline values: CDR1 DFQATT, CDR2 SNEGSKA (reference sequence). The CDR3 is made up of 13 amino acids. The V gene end was trimmed by 5 bases and the J gene end by 5 bases; junction bases not matched to a gene: 7. The CDR3 region is CSAPSDRGHEQYF. CDR3 in DNA: TGCAGTGCTCCCTCGGACAGGGGCCACGAGCAGTACTTC.

This clonotype was detected ten times or more. One base away lies a much larger clone, so this may be a sequencing read error. This chain uses TRBV10-3 with TRBJ2-1, with no clear D. The CDR3 extends over 13 amino acids. The V gene's germline CDR1 is ENHRY and CDR2 SYGVKD. The CDR3 spells CAISATAYNEQLF. The CDR3 DNA sequence: TGTGCCATCTCTGCCACCGCCTACAATGAGCAGCTCTTC.

The J gene is TRBJ2-1, the V gene TRBV3-1; D gene unclear. V lost 0 bases and J 8 bases, leaving 11 bases between the germline ends. CDR3 length: 14 amino acids. Germline assignment: CDR1 LGHDT and CDR2 YNNKEL (reference sequence). The CDR3 DNA sequence: TGTGCCAGCAGCCAAGATGGAAGCCTCTATGAGCAGTTCTTC. Residues: CASSQDGSLYEQFF.

Many counts were recorded for this clonotype. V and J are TRBV6-5 and TRBJ1-5, with a tentative D call TRBD1 (5 bases). Deletions cut 0 bases from V and 5 bases from J, with 17 bases between. The V gene's germline CDR1 is MNHEY and CDR2 SVGAGI. This CDR3 contains 17 residues. For the CDR3, the DNA is TGTGCCAGCAGTTACTCGGCGTTAGGGGCTCGATATCAGCCCCAGCATTTT. Translated, it gives CASSYSALGARYQPQHF.

This clonotype was picked up one time. One junction end does not reproduce the germline sequence, and a read error may be involved. The chain employs TRBV6-5 and TRBJ1-5; 8 positions agree with TRBD1. The CDR3 spans 15 residues. In germline, CDR1 is MNHEY, CDR2 SVGAGI. CDR3 amino acids: CASSSGTGRNRPQHF. The CDR3 DNA reads TGTGCCAGCAGTTCCGGGACAGGCAGGAATCGGCCCCAGCATTTT.

This clonotype was recorded many times. J is TRBJ2-5 and V is TRBV20-1, with 8 bases fitting TRBD2. The junction had 11 bases not matched to a gene; V was cut back by 3 bases and J by 2 bases. CDR3 length equals 16 residues. Germline V gives CDR1 DFQATT, CDR2 SNEGSKA (reference sequence). The CDR3 DNA reads as TGCAGTGCTAGCCCCCCCCAAGCGGGGGATCAAGAGACCCAGTACTTC. Its protein is CSASPPQAGDQETQYF.

The rearrangement uses TRBV19 and TRBJ1-2, with D tentatively TRBD1 (6 bases). Germline CDR1 reads LNHDA; CDR2 reads SQIVND (reference sequence). The CDR3 totals 14 residues. The V and J ends lost 4 bases and 4 bases respectively, with 13 bases between them. The CDR3 is CASSTPGHPYGYTF. CDR3 bases: TGTGCCAGTAGTACCCCGGGACATCCCTATGGCTACACCTTC.

The rearrangement joins TRBV7-4 to TRBJ2-5; 13 nucleotides align to TRBD2. Losses at the gene ends were 5 bases for V and 6 bases for J; bases not matched to a gene: 15. The CDR3 covers 18 residues. CDR1 and CDR2 from the germline V gene are SGHVT and SQSDAQ. The CDR3 spells CASSRQGLELAGGKTQYF. The CDR3 DNA is TGTGCCAGCAGCCGTCAGGGTTTGGAACTAGCGGGAGGGAAGACCCAGTACTTC.

This clonotype appeared many times. This sequence joins TRBV20-1 and TRBJ1-6; D is unclear. Trimming shortened V by 1 base and J by 0 bases, and 10 bases separated the two germline ends. CDR1 is DFQATT, CDR2 SNEGSKA, per germline (reference sequence). There are 16 residues in the CDR3. As DNA, the CDR3 is TGCAGTGCTAGAGTACGGTCAAGCTCCTATAATTCACCCCTCCACTTT. Protein product: CSARVRSSSYNSPLHF.

The V gene is TRBV12-3 or TRBV12-4, the J gene TRBJ2-5, with D perhaps matching TRBD1 (5 bases). Trimming stripped 3 bases from V and 5 bases from J, with 16 bases between. The CDR3 is made up of 15 amino acids. CDR3: CASSLRQGLGETQYF. DNA of the CDR3: TGTGCCAGCAGTTTGCGCCAGGGCCTAGGGGAGACCCAGTACTTC.

V and J are TRBV29-1 and TRBJ1-6, with D perhaps matching TRBD1 (5 bases). V was shortened by 7 bases and J by 10 bases, with 17 bases between the two germline ends. The CDR3 sequence is 13 residues long. Germline V gives CDR1 SQVTM, CDR2 ANQGSEA. The CDR3 region has the DNA TGCAGCGCAATGGACATCAAGGGGTCACCCCTCCACTTT. This encodes CSAMDIKGSPLHF.

This clonotype has a count of ten or more. The chain joins TRBV7-6 to TRBJ1-4; D is perhaps TRBD1 (5 bases). V lost 3 bases and J 10 bases, leaving 12 bases between the germline ends. CDR3 size: 13 residues. CDR1 SGHVS and CDR2 FNYEAQ come from the germline V gene. The CDR3 region has the DNA TGTGCCAGCAGCTTCGGGGCGCAAGGAAAACTGTTTTTT. It codes for CASSFGAQGKLFF. The full variable domain, in which reference TRBV7-6 and TRBJ1-4 provide the parts outside the CDR3, is GAGVSQSPRYKVTKRGQDVALRCDPISGHVSLYWYRQALGQGPEFLTYFNYEAQQDKSGLPNDRFSAERPEGSISTLTIQRTEQRDSAMYRCASSFGAQGKLFFGSGTQLSVL.

This chain uses TRBV10-3 with TRBJ2-7; D gene ambiguous. The V end was cut by 0 bases, the J end by 2 bases, with 8 bases between. CDR1 and CDR2 (germline): ENHRY, SYGVKD. The CDR3 consists of 14 residues. CDR3 bases: TGTGCCATCAGTGAGTCGCCGGGCCCCTACGAGCAGTACTTC. As protein: CAISESPGPYEQYF.